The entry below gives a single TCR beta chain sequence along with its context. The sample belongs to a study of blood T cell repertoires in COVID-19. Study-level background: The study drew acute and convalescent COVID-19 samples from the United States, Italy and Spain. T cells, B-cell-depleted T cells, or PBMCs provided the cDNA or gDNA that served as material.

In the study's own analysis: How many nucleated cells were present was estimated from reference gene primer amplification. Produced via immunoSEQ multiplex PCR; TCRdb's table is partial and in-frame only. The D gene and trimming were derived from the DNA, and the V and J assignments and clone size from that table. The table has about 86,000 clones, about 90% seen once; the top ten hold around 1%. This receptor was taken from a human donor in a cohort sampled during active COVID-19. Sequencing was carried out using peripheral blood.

CDR3 coding DNA: TGCGCCAGCAGCTTGGCGAGAACCACTAGCACAGATACGCAGTATTTT. Its translation: CASSLARTTSTDTQYF. The chain combines TRBV5-1 with TRBJ2-3; D is undetermined. The CDR3 covers 16 residues. Per germline, CDR1 SGHRS and CDR2 YFSETQ. Deletions cut 0 bases from V and 0 bases from J, with 11 bases between.